A single sample is the source of the 30 T cell receptor beta chains below, sequenced in a study of T cells in tumors and immune-related adverse events. The protocol was immunoSEQ multiplex PCR, while the TCRdb copy is restricted to in-frame clones and leaves out a portion. The repertoire has roughly 10,000 clones, around 90% of them found once; the top ten carry 1.4% to 1.5%. The sequences come from lymph node tissue, collected from a patient treated with anti-PD-1 therapy. These receptor sequences come from a female donor with metastatic renal cell carcinoma.

The chain couples TRBV28 to TRBJ2-1; D call uncertain. This CDR3 spans 15 amino acids. Trimming stripped 2 bases from V and 0 bases from J, with 8 bases between. Germline V gene data show CDR1 as MDHEN and CDR2 as SYDVKM. The CDR3 is CASSLRSDSYNEQFF. CDR3 in DNA: TGTGCCAGCAGTTTAAGGAGCGACTCCTACAATGAGCAGTTCTTC.

The rearrangement uses TRBV19 and TRBJ1-1, with D maybe TRBD1 (6 bases). CDR1 is LNHDA, CDR2 SQIVND, per germline (reference sequence). The V gene lost 3 bases and the J gene lost 13 bases, with 18 bases spanning the gap. The CDR3 totals 13 residues. The DNA for the CDR3 is TGTGCCAGTAGTATGGCACAGGGCCATTTGGGTTTCTTT. It is translated as CASSMAQGHLGFF.

This chain joins TRBV28 and TRBJ1-2; TRBD1 is a possible D gene (5 bases). The CDR3 is 11 residues long. Germline V gene lookup returns CDR1 MDHEN and CDR2 SYDVKM. The CDR3 loop reads CGWGSSYGYTF. DNA of the CDR3: TGTGGCTGGGGCAGTTCCTATGGCTACACCTTC.

CDR3 nucleotide sequence: TGTGCCAGCAGAAATAGCGGGGGGGCCAACACCGGGGAGCTGTTTTTT. Protein: CASRNSGGANTGELFF. This sequence joins TRBV7-8 and TRBJ2-2; 11 bases map to TRBD2. V lost 6 bases to trimming and J lost 2 bases; unmatched junction nucleotides: 5. The CDR3 is 16 amino acids. From germline, CDR1 is SGHVS and CDR2 FQNEAQ.

This chain connects TRBV18 to TRBJ2-3, with 7 bases fitting TRBD1. V lost 3 bases to trimming and J lost 0 bases; unmatched junction nucleotides: 0. The V gene's germline CDR1 is KGHSH and CDR2 LQKENI. The CDR3 runs to 14 residues. CDR3 sequence: CASSPTGSTDTQYF. CDR3 nucleotides: TGTGCCAGCTCACCGACAGGGAGCACAGATACGCAGTATTTT. Full variable domain (missing parts from reference TRBV18 and TRBJ2-3): NAGVMQNPRHLVRRRGQEARLRCSPMKGHSHVYWYRQLPEEGLKFMVYLQKENIIDESGMPKERFSAEFPKEGPSILRIQQVVRGDSAAYFCASSPTGSTDTQYFGPGTRLTVL.

In its sample, this clone was seen once. The chain couples TRBV19 to TRBJ2-7; 12 bases map to TRBD2. V shed 6 bases, J shed 7 bases, and the junction held 10 bases outside the gene matches. The CDR3 runs 15 residues. Germline values: CDR1 LNHDA, CDR2 SQIVND (reference sequence). The CDR3 loop is CASRPRLAGVEEQYF. DNA of the CDR3: TGTGCCAGTAGACCCCGACTAGCGGGGGTTGAGGAGCAGTACTTC. Drawing the rest from reference TRBV19 and TRBJ2-7, the complete variable domain is DGGITQSPKYLFRKEGQNVTLSCEQNLNHDAMYWYRQDPGQGLRLIYYSQIVNDFQKGDIAEGYSVSREKKESFPLTVTSAQKNPTAFYLCASRPRLAGVEEQYFGPGTRLTVT.

The V and J genes are TRBV16 and TRBJ2-2; D not resolved. The V gene lost 4 bases and the J gene lost 4 bases, with 7 bases spanning the gap. There are 13 residues in the CDR3. Germline values: CDR1 KGHSY, CDR2 FQNENV. CDR3 residues: CASSRLATGELFF. The CDR3 DNA reads TGTGCCAGCAGCCGGCTGGCCACCGGGGAGCTGTTTTTT.

This sequence joins TRBV30 and TRBJ1-1, with TRBD1 as a possible D gene (5 bases). The ends were cut back, 8 bases at V and 4 bases at J, with 20 bases in the middle. Germline CDR1 GTSNPN, CDR2 SVGIG (reference sequence). The CDR3 totals 14 residues. Here the CDR3 reads CARTAGSGVTEAFF. The CDR3 nucleotides read TGTGCCCGGACTGCTGGTTCGGGGGTCACTGAAGCTTTCTTT.

V is TRBV30 and J is TRBJ2-7; maybe TRBD2 (5 bases). The CDR3 has 14 residues. Germline-derived CDR1 and CDR2 are GTSNPN and SVGIG (reference sequence). V gave up 3 bases and J gave up 3 bases, with 15 bases separating them. In nucleotides, the CDR3 is TGTGCCTGGAGCCCTCATGGGAGTCTCTACGAGCAGTACTTC. Amino acid sequence: CAWSPHGSLYEQYF.

The chain uses TRBV10-1 and TRBJ2-1; 11 bases align to TRBD2. The germline V gene has CDR1 WNHNN and CDR2 SYGVQD (reference sequence). This CDR3 is built from 13 residues. V shed 1 base, J shed 10 bases, and the junction held 0 bases outside the gene matches. CDR3 DNA sequence: TGCGCCAGCAGTGAGTGGACTAGCGGGGAGCAGTTCTTC. Residues: CASSEWTSGEQFF.

This chain links TRBV5-4 with TRBJ1-2; D is perhaps TRBD1 (5 bases). The CDR3 has 15 residues. Trimming took 1 base from V and 4 from J, leaving 14 bases between them. CDR1 and CDR2 (germline): SGHNT, YYREEE (reference sequence). The CDR3 loop reads CASSLTTTGGYGYTF. CDR3 sequence (DNA): TGTGCCAGCAGCTTGACTACGACCGGGGGCTATGGCTACACCTTC. The variable domain in full, completed from reference TRBV5-4 and TRBJ1-2, reads ETGVTQSPTHLIKTRGQQVTLRCSSQSGHNTVSWYQQALGQGPQFIFQYYREEENGRGNFPPRFSGLQFPNYSSELNVNALELDDSALYLCASSLTTTGGYGYTFGSGTRLTVV.

V usage is TRBV7-6 and J usage is TRBJ2-1, with D tentatively TRBD2 (6 bases). The CDR3 has 15 amino acids. V was pared by 3 bases and J by 4 bases, with 13 bases between. Germline lookup yields CDR1 SGHVS and CDR2 FNYEAQ. CDR3 DNA: TGTGCCAGCAGCTTCGGCGGGGCCTCTTACAATGAGCAGTTCTTC. Residues: CASSFGGASYNEQFF.

The CDR3 spells CASSSPRAAGYGSDTQYF. DNA of the CDR3: TGTGCCAGTAGTTCCCCCCGAGCGGCGGGATACGGATCCGATACGCAGTATTTT. The chain carries TRBV19 and TRBJ2-3; possibly TRBD2 for D (6 bases). The CDR3 length is 18 residues. Trimming took 5 bases from V and 6 from J, leaving 27 bases between them. CDR1 LNHDA and CDR2 SQIVND come from the germline V gene (reference sequence).

This chain links TRBV4-2 with TRBJ2-5; 8 bases fit TRBD1. This CDR3 contains 16 residues. Germline trimming cut 8 bases from V and 5 bases from J; bases unmatched to any gene: 16. CDR1 is LGHNA and CDR2 is YNFKEQ in the germline V gene. The CDR3 sequence is CASEPAQGDPGETQYF. For the CDR3, the DNA is TGTGCCAGCGAGCCAGCACAGGGGGACCCAGGGGAGACCCAGTACTTC.

V usage is TRBV4-3 and J usage is TRBJ2-1; the D is unclear. V lost 0 bases and J 9 bases, leaving 24 bases between the germline ends. Germline V gives CDR1 LGHNA, CDR2 YSLEER. The CDR3 runs 18 residues. The CDR3 DNA reads TGCGCCAGCAGCCAAGATTTTAGCAGACAAGGCTCCCCGGCTGAGCAGTTCTTC. It codes for CASSQDFSRQGSPAEQFF.

This chain joins TRBV12-2 and TRBJ2-7; the table's D call of TRBD1 was not tested on the DNA. TRBV12-2 is termed a pseudogene. The CDR3 length is 15 residues. CDR3 loop: CASRLTGTEGYEQYF. Here the CDR3 DNA reads TGTGCAAGTCGCTTAACCGGGACAGAAGGCTACGAGCAGTACTTC.

This chain links TRBV28 with TRBJ2-1; TRBD2 matches 10 bases. The J segment lost 5 bases and the V segment lost 5 bases, leaving 6 bases of the junction unmatched. The germline V gene has CDR1 MDHEN and CDR2 SYDVKM. The CDR3 runs 15 residues. The CDR3 here is CASSPLAGVHNEQFF. The CDR3 nucleotides are TGTGCCAGCAGTCCCCTAGCGGGAGTCCACAATGAGCAGTTCTTC.

The J gene is TRBJ1-1, the V gene TRBV5-1; D perhaps matches TRBD1 (6 bases). This CDR3 contains 14 residues. Germline CDR1 reads SGHRS; CDR2 reads YFSETQ. V dropped 2 bases and J dropped 0 bases, with 8 bases sitting between them. For the CDR3, the DNA is TGCGCCAGCAGCTTTGGGACACTGAACACTGAAGCTTTCTTT. Encoded protein: CASSFGTLNTEAFF.

This rearrangement joins TRBV9 to TRBJ1-1, with D unresolved. There are 16 residues in the CDR3. The germline V gene encodes CDR1 SGDLS and CDR2 YYNGEE. The germline V and J ends were trimmed by 1 base and 2 bases, with 15 bases remaining between them. The CDR3 sequence: CASSVLPRTANTEAFF. The CDR3 DNA follows: TGTGCCAGCAGCGTACTCCCTAGGACGGCAAACACTGAAGCTTTCTTT. The entire variable domain, with the rest obtained from reference TRBV9 and TRBJ1-1, is as follows: DSGVTQTPKHLITATGQRVTLRCSPRSGDLSVYWYQQSLDQGLQFLIQYYNGEERAKGNILERFSAQQFPDLHSELNLSSLELGDSALYFCASSVLPRTANTEAFFGQGTRLTVV.

This sequence joins TRBV7-9 and TRBJ1-1; D not certain. The V gene's germline CDR1 is SEHNR and CDR2 FQNEAQ (reference sequence). V was pared by 7 bases and J by 5 bases, with 11 bases between. This CDR3 contains 12 residues. In DNA form, the CDR3 reads TGTGCCAGCAATCCGGCGAGGACTGAAGCTTTCTTT. Encoded protein: CASNPARTEAFF.

This clone was seen just once. V is TRBV6-5 and J is TRBJ1-3; possibly TRBD1 for D (5 bases). There are 11 residues in the CDR3. V lost 8 bases and J lost 4, with 6 bases in between. The germline V gene has CDR1 MNHEY and CDR2 SVGAGI. CDR3 region: CASRGGNTIYF. In DNA form, the CDR3 reads TGTGCCAGCCGGGGGGGAAACACCATATATTTT.

The chain uses TRBV7-2 and TRBJ2-1, with D possibly being TRBD2 (6 bases). The CDR3 is made up of 15 amino acids. The germline V gene encodes CDR1 SGHTA and CDR2 FQGNSA. Trimming pared 5 bases from V and 5 bases from J, leaving 16 bases between. CDR3 DNA: TGTGCCAGCAGCCCAACACGTAGCGGAAACAATGAGCAGTTCTTC. It codes for CASSPTRSGNNEQFF. The full variable domain, with the rest looked up from reference TRBV7-2 and TRBJ2-1, is GAGVSQSPSNKVTEKGKDVELRCDPISGHTALYWYRQSLGQGLEFLIYFQGNSAPDKSGLPSDRFSAERTGGSVSTLTIQRTQQEDSAVYLCASSPTRSGNNEQFFGPGTRLTVL.

The chain has TRBV6-1 and TRBJ2-5; 9 bases are a match to TRBD1. Trimming took 6 bases from V and 4 from J; bases not matched to a gene: 3. CDR3 length equals 13 residues. CDR1 is MNHNS, CDR2 SASEGT, per germline. The CDR3 DNA reads as TGTGCCAGCAGATGGGGACAGGGAGAGACCCAGTACTTC. It is translated as CASRWGQGETQYF.

The chain joins TRBV4-2 to TRBJ2-1; D gene ambiguous. The germline V and J ends were trimmed by 3 bases and 5 bases, with 8 bases remaining between them. The CDR3 has 13 residues. Per germline, CDR1 LGHNA and CDR2 YNFKEQ. CDR3 DNA: TGTGCCAGCAGCCAGAGTGCGAACAATGAGCAGTTCTTC. It specifies CASSQSANNEQFF.

The chain combines TRBV6-1 with TRBJ1-5, with D uncertain. Germline CDR1 and CDR2: MNHNS and SASEGT. This CDR3 comprises 16 residues. V was shortened by 4 bases and J by 6 bases, with 19 bases between the two germline ends. CDR3 nucleotides: TGTGCCAGCAGTGTGAAGGAGTTTTATGCCCCTCAGCCCCAGCATTTT. Protein sequence: CASSVKEFYAPQPQHF.

V and J are TRBV4-3 and TRBJ2-5; 16 bases agree with TRBD2. The V gene's germline CDR1 is LGHNA and CDR2 YSLEER. This CDR3 region has 17 residues. V gave up 3 bases and J gave up 5 bases; unmatched junction bases: 6. The chain's CDR3 is CASSQGTSGGAGETQYF. The CDR3, as DNA: TGCGCCAGCAGCCAGGGGACTAGCGGGGGGGCAGGGGAGACCCAGTACTTC.

The gene calls are TRBV11-2 and TRBJ2-7, with TRBD2 matching 10 bases. CDR3 length: 15 residues. The germline V gene encodes CDR1 SGHAT and CDR2 FQNNGV. V lost 3 bases, J lost 7 bases, and 9 bases stayed unmatched. The CDR3 region is CASSFSAGGPGEQYF. CDR3 sequence (DNA): TGTGCCAGCAGCTTCTCAGCGGGAGGGCCGGGAGAGCAGTACTTC.

The chain uses TRBV28 and TRBJ1-5; D call uncertain. From germline, CDR1 is MDHEN and CDR2 SYDVKM. The CDR3 spans 13 residues. V lost 2 bases and J 0 bases, leaving 2 bases between the germline ends. CDR3 loop: CASSLVSNQPQHF. The CDR3 coding sequence is TGTGCCAGCAGTTTAGTTAGCAATCAGCCCCAGCATTTT.

The chain employs TRBV19 and TRBJ2-5; D gene unclear. Trimming cost V 2 bases and J 1 base, with 5 bases left between them. The CDR3 has 13 residues. In germline, CDR1 is LNHDA, CDR2 SQIVND (reference sequence). The CDR3 here is CASSINSQETQYF. The CDR3 nucleotides read TGTGCCAGTAGTATAAACAGCCAAGAGACCCAGTACTTC.

The rearrangement uses TRBV18 and TRBJ2-4; D might be TRBD1 (6 bases). There are 16 residues in the CDR3. Trimming pared 3 bases from V and 6 bases from J, leaving 18 bases between. Germline V lookup: CDR1 KGHSH, CDR2 LQKENI. CDR3 bases: TGTGCCAGCTCACCCCCGCGCACAGGGTACCGAAACATTCAGTACTTC. Encoded protein: CASSPPRTGYRNIQYF.